What follows describes a single TCR beta chain. Measured with immunoSEQ multiplex PCR; TCRdb has only the in-frame clones, and not every one. The data hold approximately 170,000 clones, with roughly nine tenths observed a single time. Germline V gene lookup returns CDR1 WNHNN and CDR2 SYGVQD (reference sequence). V was trimmed by 3 bases and J by 9 bases, leaving 12 bases between them. This CDR3 contains 12 residues. The sample belongs to a study of blood T cell repertoires in COVID-19. Overall study: Material from acute and convalescent COVID-19 was sourced from the United States, Italy and Spain. From T cells, B-cell-depleted T cells, or PBMCs came the material, which was cDNA or gDNA.

V gene TRBV10-1 combines with J gene TRBJ2-7; D is unclear. Sequenced sample: peripheral blood. The sequence was collected from a man between 18 and 29 years old who had recovered from COVID-19. CDR3 sequence reads: CASSDYPSGQYF. CDR3 nucleotide sequence: TGCGCCAGCAGTGATTACCCCTCCGGGCAGTACTTC.